This T cell receptor beta chain was retrieved from a study of cytomegalovirus exposure and HLA in healthy donors. The PCR made use of 60 Vbeta and 13 Jbeta primers. Using immunoSEQ multiplex PCR, the repertoire was profiled, and TCRdb retains in-frame clones only, with some absent. Here the sample spans some 140,000 clones, around 77% being singletons. The trim removed 7 bases at V and 7 bases at J, leaving 3 bases unmatched. This CDR3 comprises 13 residues. Germline CDR1 and CDR2: WNHNN and SYGVQD (reference sequence). Sequencing was done on a sample of PBMCs. The chain uses TRBV10-1 and TRBJ2-1, with 11 nucleotides matching TRBD2. This TCR came from a young man in good health and CMV-seronegative. CDR3 protein: CASIPSGGNEQFF. The DNA for the CDR3 is TGCGCCAGCATACCTAGCGGGGGGAATGAGCAGTTCTTC.